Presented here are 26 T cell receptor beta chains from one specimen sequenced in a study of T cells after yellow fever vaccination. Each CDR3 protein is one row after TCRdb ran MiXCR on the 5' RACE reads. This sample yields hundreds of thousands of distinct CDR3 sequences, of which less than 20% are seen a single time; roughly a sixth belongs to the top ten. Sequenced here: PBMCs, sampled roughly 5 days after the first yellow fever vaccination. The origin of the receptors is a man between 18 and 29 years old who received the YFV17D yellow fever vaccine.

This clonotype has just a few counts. CDR3 sequence: CASSVGQGANYGYTF. The CDR3 DNA reads as TGCGCCAGCAGCGTAGGACAGGGAGCTAACTATGGCTACACCTTC. The chain is built from TRBV5-1 and TRBJ1-2, with 8 bases fitting TRBD1. Looked up from germline, CDR1 is SGHRS and CDR2 is YFSETQ. Trimming took 4 bases from V and 0 from J; bases not matched to a gene: 5. The length of the CDR3 is 15 residues.

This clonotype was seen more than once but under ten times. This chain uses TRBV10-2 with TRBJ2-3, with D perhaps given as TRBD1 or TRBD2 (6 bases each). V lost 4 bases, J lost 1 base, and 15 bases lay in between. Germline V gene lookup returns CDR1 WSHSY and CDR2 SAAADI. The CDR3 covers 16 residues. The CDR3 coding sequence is TGCGCCAGCAGTGTCTGGGGGCGGGGCCGCACAGATACGCAGTATTTT. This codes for CASSVWGRGRTDTQYF.

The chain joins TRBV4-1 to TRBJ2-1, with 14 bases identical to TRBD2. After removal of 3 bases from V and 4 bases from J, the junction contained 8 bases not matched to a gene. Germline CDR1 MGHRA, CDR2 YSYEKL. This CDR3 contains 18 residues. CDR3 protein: CASSHIGLAGGPYNEQFF. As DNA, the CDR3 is TGCGCCAGCAGCCATATAGGACTAGCGGGGGGACCTTACAATGAGCAGTTCTTC.

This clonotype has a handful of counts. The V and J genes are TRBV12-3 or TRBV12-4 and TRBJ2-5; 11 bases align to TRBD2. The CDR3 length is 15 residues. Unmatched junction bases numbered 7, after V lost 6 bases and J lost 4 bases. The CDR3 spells CASSRTSGGVETQYF. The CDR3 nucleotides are TGTGCCAGCAGCCGCACTAGCGGGGGAGTAGAGACCCAGTACTTC.

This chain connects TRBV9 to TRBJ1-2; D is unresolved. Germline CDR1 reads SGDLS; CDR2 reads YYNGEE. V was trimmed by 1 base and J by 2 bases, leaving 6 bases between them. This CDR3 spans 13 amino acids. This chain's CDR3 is CASSVFQNYGYTF. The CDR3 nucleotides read TGTGCCAGCAGCGTATTTCAGAACTATGGCTACACCTTC.

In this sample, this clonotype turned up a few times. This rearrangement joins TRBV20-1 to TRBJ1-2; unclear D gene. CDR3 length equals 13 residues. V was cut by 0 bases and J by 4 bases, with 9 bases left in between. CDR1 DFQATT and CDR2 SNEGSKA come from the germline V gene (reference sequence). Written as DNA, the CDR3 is TGCAGTGCTAGAGATCGGGCAGGCTATGGCTACACCTTC. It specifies CSARDRAGYGYTF.

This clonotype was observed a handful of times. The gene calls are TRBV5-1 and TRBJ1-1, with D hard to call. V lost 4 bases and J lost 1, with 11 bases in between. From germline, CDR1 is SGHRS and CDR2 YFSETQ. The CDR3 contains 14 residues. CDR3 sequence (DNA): TGCGCCAGCAGCCCCGAATTCCGGAACACTGAAGCTTTCTTT. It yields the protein CASSPEFRNTEAFF.

In nucleotides, the CDR3 is TGTGCCAGCAGCTTGGTAACAGGGCAAGATACGCAGTATTTT. Its translation: CASSLVTGQDTQYF. The chain is built from TRBV7-6 and TRBJ2-3; D is perhaps TRBD1 (6 bases). The germline V gene has CDR1 SGHVS and CDR2 FNYEAQ. CDR3 length equals 14 residues. V lost 3 bases, J lost 5 bases, and 12 bases lay in between.

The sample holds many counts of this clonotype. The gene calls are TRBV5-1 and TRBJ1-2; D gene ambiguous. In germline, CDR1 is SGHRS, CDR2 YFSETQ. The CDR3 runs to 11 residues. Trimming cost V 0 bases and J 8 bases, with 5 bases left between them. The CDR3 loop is CASSLGEGYTF. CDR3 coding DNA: TGCGCCAGCAGCTTGGGGGAGGGCTACACCTTC.

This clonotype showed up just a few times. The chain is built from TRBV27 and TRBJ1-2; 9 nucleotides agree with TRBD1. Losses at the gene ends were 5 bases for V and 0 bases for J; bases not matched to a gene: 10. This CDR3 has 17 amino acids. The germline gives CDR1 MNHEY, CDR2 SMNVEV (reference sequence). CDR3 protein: CASSHIGTGKANYGYTF. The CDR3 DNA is TGTGCCAGCAGTCACATCGGGACAGGGAAAGCTAACTATGGCTACACCTTC.

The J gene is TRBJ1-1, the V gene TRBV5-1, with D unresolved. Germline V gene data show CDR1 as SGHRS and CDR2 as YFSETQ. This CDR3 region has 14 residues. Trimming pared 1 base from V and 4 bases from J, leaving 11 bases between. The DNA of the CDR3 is TGCGCCAGCAGCTTGATCGGGGTTAGCACTGAAGCTTTCTTT. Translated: CASSLIGVSTEAFF.

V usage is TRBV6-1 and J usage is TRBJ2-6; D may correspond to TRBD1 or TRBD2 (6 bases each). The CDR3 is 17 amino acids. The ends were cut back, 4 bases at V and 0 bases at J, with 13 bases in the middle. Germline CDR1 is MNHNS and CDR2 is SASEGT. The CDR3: CASSGGGHFSGANVLTF. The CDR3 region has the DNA TGTGCCAGCAGTGGTGGGGGGCACTTCTCTGGGGCCAACGTCCTGACTTTC.

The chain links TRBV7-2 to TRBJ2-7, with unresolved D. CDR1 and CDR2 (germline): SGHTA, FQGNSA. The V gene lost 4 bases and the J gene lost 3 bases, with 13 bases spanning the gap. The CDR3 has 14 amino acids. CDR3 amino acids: CASSYMPRGYEQYV. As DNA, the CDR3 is TGTGCCAGCAGCTACATGCCAAGAGGCTACGAGCAGTACGTC.

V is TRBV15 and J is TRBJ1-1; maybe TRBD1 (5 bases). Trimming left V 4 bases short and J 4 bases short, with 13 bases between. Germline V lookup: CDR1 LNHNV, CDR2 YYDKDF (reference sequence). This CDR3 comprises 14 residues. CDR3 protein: CATSTTVTVTEAFF. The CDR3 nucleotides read TGTGCCACCAGCACGACAGTGACGGTCACTGAAGCTTTCTTT.

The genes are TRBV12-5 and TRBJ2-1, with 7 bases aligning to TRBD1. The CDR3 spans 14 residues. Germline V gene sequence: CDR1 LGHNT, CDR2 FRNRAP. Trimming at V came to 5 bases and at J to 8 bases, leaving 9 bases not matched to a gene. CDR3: CASGPGTGVYEQFF. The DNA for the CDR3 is TGTGCTAGTGGTCCTGGTACAGGGGTTTATGAGCAGTTCTTC. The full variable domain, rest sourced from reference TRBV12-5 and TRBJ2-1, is DARVTQTPRHKVTEMGQEVTMRCQPILGHNTVFWYRQTMMQGLELLAYFRNRAPLDDSGMPKDRFSAEMPDATLATLKIQPSEPRDSAVYFCASGPGTGVYEQFFGPGTRLTVL.

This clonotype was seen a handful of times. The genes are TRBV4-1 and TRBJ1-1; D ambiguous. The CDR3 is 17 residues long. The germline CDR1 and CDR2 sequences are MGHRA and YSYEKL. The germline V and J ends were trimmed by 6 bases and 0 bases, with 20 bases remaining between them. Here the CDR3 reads CASSQEPQAGMNTEAFF. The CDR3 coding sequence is TGCGCCAGCAGTCAGGAACCACAAGCTGGGATGAACACTGAAGCTTTCTTT.

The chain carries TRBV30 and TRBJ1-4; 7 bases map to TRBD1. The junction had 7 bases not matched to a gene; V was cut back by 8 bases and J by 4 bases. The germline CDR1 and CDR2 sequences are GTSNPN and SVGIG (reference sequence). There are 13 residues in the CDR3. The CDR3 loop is CARTDRVNEKLFF. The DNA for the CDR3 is TGTGCCCGGACCGACAGGGTTAATGAAAAACTGTTTTTT.

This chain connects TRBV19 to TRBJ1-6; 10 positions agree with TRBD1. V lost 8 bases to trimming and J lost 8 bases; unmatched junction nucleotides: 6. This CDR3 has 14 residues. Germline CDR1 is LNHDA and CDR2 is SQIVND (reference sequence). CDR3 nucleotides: TGTGCCAGTGACGGGGACAGGGGTTATTCACCCCTCCACTTT. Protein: CASDGDRGYSPLHF. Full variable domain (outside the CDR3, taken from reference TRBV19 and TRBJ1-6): DGGITQSPKYLFRKEGQNVTLSCEQNLNHDAMYWYRQDPGQGLRLIYYSQIVNDFQKGDIAEGYSVSREKKESFPLTVTSAQKNPTAFYLCASDGDRGYSPLHFGNGTRLTVT.

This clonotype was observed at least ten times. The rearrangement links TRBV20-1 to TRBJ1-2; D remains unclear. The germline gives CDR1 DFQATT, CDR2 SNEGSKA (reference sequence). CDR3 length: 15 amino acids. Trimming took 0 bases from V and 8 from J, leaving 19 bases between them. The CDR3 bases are TGCAGTGCTAGAGATCCTGGGAGGGCGGTGGGGGGCTACACCTTC. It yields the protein CSARDPGRAVGGYTF.

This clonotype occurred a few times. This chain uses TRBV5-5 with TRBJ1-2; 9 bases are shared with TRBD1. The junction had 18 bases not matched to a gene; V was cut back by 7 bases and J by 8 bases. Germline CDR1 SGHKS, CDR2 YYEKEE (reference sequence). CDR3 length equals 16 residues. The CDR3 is CASAQGAYGGAYGYTF. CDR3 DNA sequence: TGTGCCAGCGCACAGGGGGCATACGGGGGGGCATACGGCTACACCTTC.

This CDR3 is CASTSGQIMNTEAFF. The CDR3 DNA reads TGTGCCAGCACCTCGGGACAGATCATGAACACTGAAGCTTTCTTT. V gene TRBV6-2 or TRBV6-3 combines with J gene TRBJ1-1; 7 bases are shared with TRBD1. Germline V CDR1 and CDR2: MNHEY, SVGEGT. Unmatched junction bases numbered 8, after V lost 7 bases and J lost 0 bases. The CDR3 runs to 15 residues.

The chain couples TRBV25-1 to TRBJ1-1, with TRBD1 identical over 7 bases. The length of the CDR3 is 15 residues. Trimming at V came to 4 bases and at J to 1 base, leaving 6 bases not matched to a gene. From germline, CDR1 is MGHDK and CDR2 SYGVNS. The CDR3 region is CASSGHRGQNTEAFF. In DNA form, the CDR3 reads TGTGCCAGCAGTGGACACAGGGGACAGAACACTGAAGCTTTCTTT.

The CDR3 nucleotides read TGTGCCAGCAGCATCCTCATTCCGACAGATACGCAGTATTTT. Its protein is CASSILIPTDTQYF. The rearrangement uses TRBV7-2 and TRBJ2-3; no clear D gene. Trimming left V 5 bases short and J 3 bases short, with 12 bases between. The CDR3 is 14 amino acids. Germline CDR1 SGHTA, CDR2 FQGNSA.

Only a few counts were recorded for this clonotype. The CDR3 here is CSARVYRGTEAFF. The CDR3 DNA is TGCAGTGCTAGAGTCTACAGGGGCACTGAAGCTTTCTTT. The chain recombines TRBV20-1 with TRBJ1-1, with 7 bases matching TRBD1. CDR1 and CDR2 (germline): DFQATT, SNEGSKA (reference sequence). The CDR3 contains 13 residues. V was clipped by 1 base and J by 4 bases; unmatched bases: 3.

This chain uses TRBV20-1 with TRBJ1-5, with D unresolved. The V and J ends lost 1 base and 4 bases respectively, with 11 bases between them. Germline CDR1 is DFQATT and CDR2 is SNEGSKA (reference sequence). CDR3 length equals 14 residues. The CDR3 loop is CSARAHIENQPQHF. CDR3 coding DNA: TGCAGTGCTAGAGCCCACATCGAAAATCAGCCCCAGCATTTT.

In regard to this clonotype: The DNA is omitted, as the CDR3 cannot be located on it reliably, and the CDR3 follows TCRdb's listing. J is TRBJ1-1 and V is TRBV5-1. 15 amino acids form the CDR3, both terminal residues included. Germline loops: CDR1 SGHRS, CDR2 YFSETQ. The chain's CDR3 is CASSFGPGYFSEAFF.